This T cell receptor (beta chain) emerged from a study of Ad26.COV2.S vaccination and SARS-CoV-2 variants (dated by TCRdb to about 2021). In the study overall: Donors in the vaccine arm were drawn from COV1001, a phase I-IIa trial of Ad26.COV2.S in healthy adults that was multicentre, randomized, double-blind and placebo-controlled. Ad26.COV2.S was given intramuscularly at 5x10^10 or 1x10^11 viral particles, as a single shot or as two shots 56 days apart. TCRbeta repertoire sequencing was used to assess the specificity and breadth of SARS-CoV-2-reactive T cell receptors after Ad26.COV2.S vaccination. The TCR-sequenced set comprised about 32 samples: approximately 19 Ad26.COV2.S vaccine recipients, 5 placebo recipients and 8 SARS-CoV-2 convalescent individuals. Participants in the trial were split at random into five groups of five each, receiving low-dose or high-dose Ad26.COV2.S once or twice, or else placebo on both occasions. Throughout the experiments and outcome assessment, investigators stayed blinded to trial group allocation.

TCRbeta CDR3 regions were sequenced with the immunoSEQ Assay. After extraction, genomic DNA underwent amplification by bias-controlled multiplex PCR, followed by high-throughput sequencing. The paper's data handling went like this. To quantify the absolute abundance of every unique TCRbeta CDR3 region, sequences were collapsed and filtered. T cell fraction was estimated by normalizing TCRbeta template counts to usable DNA, which was measured by amplifying reference genes present in all nucleated cells. Repertoire TCRs were annotated as SARS-CoV-2-specific when V gene, CDR3 amino acid sequence and J gene were exactly matched to a known reactive TCR set. The reference SARS-CoV-2 TCR set came from MIRA and was filtered for enrichment in COVID-19-positive ImmuneCODE repertoires, removing public or cross-reactive TCRs. Using the MIRA antigens, annotated TCRs were further analysed by specific ORF or by position within an ORF. Breadth was defined as annotated unique rearrangements over total unique productive rearrangements; depth was the summed frequency of those rearrangements. TCR breadth was compared between groups using two-sided Wilcoxon rank-sum tests. Entries here come from immuneACCESS through TCRdb and include only in-frame sequences with V and J called. Some clones fail to appear in such tables; in the studies checked, an unresolved V gene covers under half of the shortfall, and the cause of the remainder is unknown. The D gene and trimming were derived from the DNA, and the V and J assignments and clone size from that table. This sample comprises almost 400,000 clones, about 88% of them detected only once. Approximately 1.9% of the sample lies in the top ten.

A note on this clone: What antigen it recognizes has not been identified. No much larger clone is present one base from it, and per-base qualities are unavailable.

The treatment or condition label, as the study defines it: some 19 received Ad26.COV2.S at low or high dose, single or two shots; roughly 5 received placebo; per-sample allocation not given. Repertoires of vaccine and placebo recipients were sequenced from samples collected on day 63 after the first injection. Between 29 July and 7 August 2020, Cohort 1b enrolled around 24 adults aged 18-55 years at one site in Boston, USA. As a vaccine, Ad26.COV2.S was a replication-incompetent adenovirus type 26 vector that expressed a prefusion-stabilized SARS-CoV-2 spike protein derived from the original Wuhan strain. Study-wide findings and limitations: Substantial breadth of spike-specific CD8+ and CD4+ T cell responses was reported after vaccination. The authors noted that the TCR breadth and depth analyses may have underestimated total T cell responses. Compared with placebo recipients, Ad26.COV2.S recipients showed higher spike-specific TCR breadth (P = 0.0014). Vaccine and placebo recipients had similar non-spike TCR breadth, a finding consistent with the vaccine containing only spike. Comparing responses between vaccine doses or regimens was not something the study was powered to do.

The CDR3 spans 15 residues, from the cysteine through the phenylalanine. Only the CDR3 part of the read is kept: 45 bases, read in frame from the first base. Germline trimming amounts to 5 bases on V and 5 bases on J, with 12 as the count of junction bases outside the gene matches. CDR1 and CDR2 are drawn from the germline V gene: MDHEN, SYDVKM. The chain is assembled from TRBV28 and TRBJ2-7; TRBD2 matches 7 bases in the middle. The material sequenced was peripheral blood, taken in a trial of Ad26.COV2.S vaccine versus placebo. This receptor was obtained from a person aged 18-60 years who received the Ad26.COV2.S COVID-19 vaccine or a placebo. The sequence in DNA is TGTGCCAGCAGTACGAGGGCGGGAGTATCGGACGAGCAGTACTTC. Its amino acids are CASSTRAGVSDEQYF.